The 10 T cell receptor beta chains below were found in one sample sequenced in a study of beta chain features in type 1 diabetes. Expressed TCRB transcripts got sequenced, as all isolated RNA was reverse transcribed. Clones were read by immunoSEQ multiplex PCR, and TCRdb kept only the in-frame ones, dropping some. The sample shows under 150,000 clones, roughly 50% of them seen only once. The specimen sequenced was Tregs from blood. These receptors were obtained from a man aged 18 to 30 in good health.

The chain is built from TRBV6-1 and TRBJ1-4, with 9 bases that match TRBD1. The CDR3 extends over 14 amino acids. V shed 6 bases, J shed 10 bases, and the junction held 9 bases outside the gene matches. CDR1 and CDR2 (germline): MNHNS, SASEGT. CDR3 in amino acids: CASSSGTGSGKLFF. CDR3 sequence (DNA): TGTGCCAGCAGCTCCGGGACAGGGAGTGGAAAACTGTTTTTT.

The CDR3 is CASSQRGGQIDTQYF. The CDR3 nucleotides read TGCGCCAGCAGCCAGCGGGGGGGCCAGATAGATACGCAGTATTTT. The chain joins TRBV4-3 to TRBJ2-3, with TRBD2 matching 9 bases. This CDR3 region has 15 residues. Per germline, CDR1 LGHNA and CDR2 YSLEER. With V trimmed by 3 bases and J by 5 bases, 6 bases remained unmatched.

The rearrangement links TRBV30 to TRBJ2-6; weak D call: TRBD1 (6 bases). Trimming stripped 2 bases from V and 0 bases from J, with 11 bases between. CDR1 is GTSNPN and CDR2 is SVGIG in the germline V gene (reference sequence). The CDR3 extends over 16 amino acids. Written as DNA, the CDR3 is TGTGCCTGGAGTAGGACAGCACCCTCTGGGGCCAACGTCCTGACTTTC. Translated: CAWSRTAPSGANVLTF. The whole variable domain, filled in from reference TRBV30 and TRBJ2-6, reads SQTIHQWPATLVQPVGSPLSLECTVEGTSNPNLYWYRQAAGRGLQLLFYSVGIGQISSEVPQNLSASRPQDRQFILSSKKLLLSDSGFYLCAWSRTAPSGANVLTFGAGSRLTVL.

This clone was detected a few times. V is TRBV4-2 and J is TRBJ1-1; 7 positions match TRBD1. The CDR3 has 15 residues. Trimming cost V 3 bases and J 1 base; bases outside gene matches: 5. Germline V gene data show CDR1 as LGHNA and CDR2 as YNFKEQ. The CDR3: CASSHGGQSNTEAFF. CDR3 in DNA: TGTGCCAGCAGCCATGGGGGACAGTCGAACACTGAAGCTTTCTTT.

The rearrangement joins TRBV19 to TRBJ2-5, with D maybe TRBD2 (6 bases). The DNA end is more similar to TRBJ2-7, so the J call may be wrong. The CDR3 sequence is 13 residues long. From germline, CDR1 is LNHDA and CDR2 SQIVND (reference sequence). CDR3 sequence reads: CASSIGTTYEQYF. The DNA of the CDR3 is TGTGCCAGTAGTATAGGGACTACCTACGAGCAGTACTTC.

Details on this clone: Within the sample, other DNA sequences also encode this same CDR3. The CDR3 spells CASSPSGDTEAFF. The CDR3 region has the DNA TGTGCCAGCTCACCTTCAGGGGATACTGAAGCTTTCTTT. This chain uses TRBV18 with TRBJ1-1; D is possibly TRBD1 (6 bases). The CDR3 length is 13 residues. Per germline, CDR1 KGHSH and CDR2 LQKENI. V lost 3 bases to trimming and J lost 5 bases, with 10 bases between them.

The rearrangement links TRBV5-1 to TRBJ1-6; 7 nucleotides align to TRBD1. Germline assignment: CDR1 SGHRS and CDR2 YFSETQ. V lost 6 bases, J lost 8 bases, and 8 bases stayed unmatched. This CDR3 comprises 14 residues. Written as DNA, the CDR3 is TGCGCCAGCACCCGGGACAGCCGTTATTCACCCCTCCACTTT. Translation gives CASTRDSRYSPLHF.

This clone was detected only a few times. The genes are TRBV20-1 and TRBJ2-1, with D uncertain. There are 11 residues in the CDR3. The germline CDR1 and CDR2 sequences are DFQATT and SNEGSKA (reference sequence). Trimming left V 4 bases short and J 5 bases short, with 6 bases between. DNA of the CDR3: TGCAGTGCTACCAGGAACAATGAGCAGTTCTTC. Its translation: CSATRNNEQFF.

This chain joins TRBV5-8 and TRBJ2-5, with TRBD1 matching 7 bases. Germline trimming cut 2 bases from V and 5 bases from J; bases unmatched to any gene: 3. The germline V gene encodes CDR1 SGHTS and CDR2 YDEGEE. CDR3 size: 13 residues. The chain's CDR3 is CASSFPGQETQYF. DNA of the CDR3: TGTGCCAGCAGCTTCCCGGGACAGGAGACCCAGTACTTC.

The rearrangement uses TRBV18 and TRBJ1-1; D call uncertain. Germline values: CDR1 KGHSH, CDR2 LQKENI. This CDR3 is built from 13 residues. Trimming removed 0 bases at V and 7 bases at J, with 9 bases between. CDR3 nucleotide sequence: TGTGCCAGCTCACCACCGGCCGGGTTTGAAGCTTTCTTT. It yields the protein CASSPPAGFEAFF.